Listed here are 9 T cell receptor beta chains from one sample, sequenced in a study of T-cell reconstitution after alpha-beta-depleted transplantation in children. It was with unique molecular identifiers that the TCRbeta library was prepared. From the PCR reads, TCRdb called clonotypes with MiXCR, one entry per CDR3 protein. The profile shows 350,000 to 500,000 distinct CDR3 sequences, about 45% of them singletons. Sequencing used PBMCs, obtained before TCRalphabeta/CD19-depleted stem cell transplant. The receptors come from a girl aged 2 to 10 with aplastic anemia, due to receive a stem cell transplant.

The V call is TRBV5-4, the J call TRBJ2-1, with 7 nucleotides matching TRBD2. Germline values: CDR1 SGHNT, CDR2 YYREEE (reference sequence). V lost 5 bases, J lost 0 bases, and 11 bases stayed unmatched. The length of the CDR3 is 17 residues. CDR3 coding DNA: TGTGCCAGCAGTACCGCCTTTGGGACTAACTCCTACAATGAGCAGTTCTTC. Its protein is CASSTAFGTNSYNEQFF.

There are many counts of this clonotype. The V and J genes are TRBV24-1 and TRBJ2-1; weak D call: TRBD1 (6 bases). Germline CDR1 is KGHDR and CDR2 is SFDVKD. The CDR3 is 14 amino acids. Trimming took off 6 bases at V and 4 bases at J, with 12 bases between the two ends. CDR3 in DNA: TGTGCCACCAGTACAACAGGGTTTTACAATGAGCAGTTCTTC. Translation: CATSTTGFYNEQFF.

V usage is TRBV5-6 and J usage is TRBJ2-3, with TRBD1 as a possible D gene (6 bases). There are 17 residues in the CDR3. Trimming removed 3 bases from V and 0 bases from J, with 17 bases in between. Germline lookup yields CDR1 SGHDT and CDR2 YYEEEE. CDR3 loop: CASSSLQQGSSTDTQYF. DNA for the CDR3: TGTGCCAGCAGCTCCCTCCAACAGGGATCTAGCACAGATACGCAGTATTTT.

The chain has TRBV5-1 and TRBJ2-2; D is unresolved. The CDR3 sequence is 16 residues long. Trimming shortened V by 0 bases and J by 0 bases, and 9 bases separated the two germline ends. Germline CDR1 is SGHRS and CDR2 is YFSETQ. CDR3 nucleotides: TGCGCCAGCAGCTTGGAGGTGGGGTCGAACACCGGGGAGCTGTTTTTT. This translates into CASSLEVGSNTGELFF.

This clonotype was counted a few times. The chain joins TRBV20-1 to TRBJ2-3; 8 bases fit TRBD2. This CDR3 is built from 16 residues. Unmatched junction bases numbered 10, after V lost 3 bases and J lost 2 bases. Per germline, CDR1 DFQATT and CDR2 SNEGSKA (reference sequence). CDR3 in amino acids: CSASASYSGNTDTQYF. The CDR3 coding sequence is TGCAGTGCTAGTGCTTCCTATAGCGGGAACACAGATACGCAGTATTTT.

CDR3 in DNA: TGCAGTGCCAAGGCCGGGATTATTGGCTCAGATACGCAGTATTTT. Translation gives CSAKAGIIGSDTQYF. The chain has TRBV20-1 and TRBJ2-3; perhaps TRBD2 as D (5 bases). Trimming shortened V by 6 bases and J by 4 bases, and 20 bases separated the two germline ends. The CDR3 contains 15 residues. CDR1 and CDR2 from the germline V gene are DFQATT and SNEGSKA (reference sequence).

There are a few counts of this clonotype. The chain recombines TRBV6-2 or TRBV6-3 with TRBJ2-1; TRBD1 matches 9 bases. The CDR3 length is 18 residues. J lost 3 bases, V lost 3 bases, and 12 bases had no gene match. Germline CDR1 MNHEY, CDR2 SVGEGT. For the CDR3, the DNA is TGTGCCAGCAGTTATCCCGGGACAGGGTCATGGGTCTACAATGAGCAGTTCTTC. Its translation is CASSYPGTGSWVYNEQFF.

The chain is built from TRBV7-2 and TRBJ2-7, with D unclear. Trimming took off 5 bases at V and 6 bases at J, with 17 bases between the two ends. The CDR3 totals 14 residues. Germline loops: CDR1 SGHTA, CDR2 FQGNSA. Here the CDR3 reads CASSRPSAWAEQYF. Here the CDR3 DNA reads TGTGCCAGCAGCCGACCCTCCGCTTGGGCCGAGCAGTACTTC.

This clonotype occurred a few times. The chain recombines TRBV4-1 with TRBJ2-5, with TRBD1 matching over 8 bases. The CDR3 is 16 residues long. V lost 0 bases, J lost 5 bases, and 8 bases stayed unmatched. Germline V lookup: CDR1 MGHRA, CDR2 YSYEKL. This CDR3 is CASSQDVGRGLETQYF. CDR3 DNA: TGCGCCAGCAGCCAAGATGTGGGCAGGGGGCTGGAGACCCAGTACTTC.